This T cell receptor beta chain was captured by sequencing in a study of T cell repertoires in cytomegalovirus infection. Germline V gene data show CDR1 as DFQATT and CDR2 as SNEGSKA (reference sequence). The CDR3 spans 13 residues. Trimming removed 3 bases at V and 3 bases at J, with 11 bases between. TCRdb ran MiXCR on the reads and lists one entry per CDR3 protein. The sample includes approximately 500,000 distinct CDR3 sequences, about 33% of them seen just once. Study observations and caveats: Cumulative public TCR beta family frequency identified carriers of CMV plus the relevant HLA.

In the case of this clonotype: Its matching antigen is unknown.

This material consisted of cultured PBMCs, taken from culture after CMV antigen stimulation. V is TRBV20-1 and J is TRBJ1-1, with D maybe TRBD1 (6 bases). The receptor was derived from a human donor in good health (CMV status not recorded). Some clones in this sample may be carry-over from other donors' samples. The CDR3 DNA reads TGCAGTGCTAGTGCGGGGGCCCACACTGAAGCTTTCTTT. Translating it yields CSASAGAHTEAFF.